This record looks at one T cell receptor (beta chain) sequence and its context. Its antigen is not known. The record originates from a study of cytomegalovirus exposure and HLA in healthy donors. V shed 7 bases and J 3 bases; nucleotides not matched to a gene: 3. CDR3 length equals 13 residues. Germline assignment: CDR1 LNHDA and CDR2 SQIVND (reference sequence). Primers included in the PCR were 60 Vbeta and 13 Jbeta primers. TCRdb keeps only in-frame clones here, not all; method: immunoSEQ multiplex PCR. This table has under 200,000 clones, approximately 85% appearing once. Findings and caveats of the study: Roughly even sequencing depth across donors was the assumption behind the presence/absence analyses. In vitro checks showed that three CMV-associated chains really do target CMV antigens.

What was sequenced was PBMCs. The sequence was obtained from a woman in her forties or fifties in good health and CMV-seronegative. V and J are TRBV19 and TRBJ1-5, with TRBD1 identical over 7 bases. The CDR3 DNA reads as TGTGCCAGTACGGACAGGAACAATCAGCCCCAGCATTTT. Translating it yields CASTDRNNQPQHF.